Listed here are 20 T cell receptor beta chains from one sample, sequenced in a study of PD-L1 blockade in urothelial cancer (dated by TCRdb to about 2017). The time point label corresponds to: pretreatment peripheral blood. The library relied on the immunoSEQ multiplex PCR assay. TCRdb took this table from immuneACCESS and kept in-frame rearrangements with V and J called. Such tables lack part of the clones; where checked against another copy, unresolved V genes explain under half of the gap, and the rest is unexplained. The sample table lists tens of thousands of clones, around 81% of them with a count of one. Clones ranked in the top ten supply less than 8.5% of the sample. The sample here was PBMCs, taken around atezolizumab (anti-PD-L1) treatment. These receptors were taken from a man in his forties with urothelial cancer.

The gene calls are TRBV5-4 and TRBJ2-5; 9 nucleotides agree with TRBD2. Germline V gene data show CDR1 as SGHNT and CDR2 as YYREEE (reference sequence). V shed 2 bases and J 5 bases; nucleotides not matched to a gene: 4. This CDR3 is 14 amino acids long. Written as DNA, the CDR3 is TGTGCCAGCAGCTTTCTGGCGGGAGGGGAGACCCAGTACTTC. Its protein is CASSFLAGGETQYF.

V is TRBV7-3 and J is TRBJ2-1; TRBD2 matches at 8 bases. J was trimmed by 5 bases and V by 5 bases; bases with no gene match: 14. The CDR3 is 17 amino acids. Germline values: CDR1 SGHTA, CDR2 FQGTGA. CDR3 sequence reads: CASSPFGGGGQNNEQFF. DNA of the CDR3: TGTGCCAGCAGCCCGTTCGGGGGGGGCGGACAGAACAATGAGCAGTTCTTC.

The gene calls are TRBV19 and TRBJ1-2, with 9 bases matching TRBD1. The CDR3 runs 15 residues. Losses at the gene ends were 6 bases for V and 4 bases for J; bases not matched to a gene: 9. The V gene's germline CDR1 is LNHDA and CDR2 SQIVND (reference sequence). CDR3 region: CASRDRTGVGYGYTF. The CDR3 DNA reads TGTGCCAGTAGAGACCGGACAGGGGTTGGCTATGGCTACACCTTC.

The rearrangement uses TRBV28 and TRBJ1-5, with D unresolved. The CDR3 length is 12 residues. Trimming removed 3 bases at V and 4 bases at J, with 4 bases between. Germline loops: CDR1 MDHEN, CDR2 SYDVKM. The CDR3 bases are TGTGCCAGCAGTTTCCCTAATCAGCCCCAGCATTTT. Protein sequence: CASSFPNQPQHF.

The CDR3 sequence is CASSKGQGYEQYF. The CDR3 nucleotides are TGTGCCAGCAGTAAGGGACAGGGGTACGAGCAGTACTTC. The V gene is TRBV6-1, the J gene TRBJ2-7, with 10 positions matching TRBD1. CDR1 and CDR2 from the germline V gene are MNHNS and SASEGT. The CDR3 totals 13 residues. V lost 5 bases, J lost 4 bases, and 2 bases stayed unmatched.

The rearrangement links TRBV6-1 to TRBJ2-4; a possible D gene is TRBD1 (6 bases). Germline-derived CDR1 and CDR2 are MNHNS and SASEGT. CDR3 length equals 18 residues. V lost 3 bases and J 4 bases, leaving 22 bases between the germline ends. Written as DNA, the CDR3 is TGTGCCAGCAGTGAGGTTAAGACAGGATCGGGGTTAAAAAACATTCAGTACTTC. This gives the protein CASSEVKTGSGLKNIQYF.

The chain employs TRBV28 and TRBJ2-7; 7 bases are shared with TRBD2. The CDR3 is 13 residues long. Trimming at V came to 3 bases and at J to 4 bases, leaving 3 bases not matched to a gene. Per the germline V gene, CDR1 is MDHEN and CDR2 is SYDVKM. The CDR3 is CASSFGGSYEQYF. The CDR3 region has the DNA TGTGCCAGCAGTTTTGGCGGGAGTTACGAGCAGTACTTC. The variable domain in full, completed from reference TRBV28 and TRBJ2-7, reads DVKVTQSSRYLVKRTGEKVFLECVQDMDHENMFWYRQDPGLGLRLIYFSYDVKMKEKGDIPEGYSVSREKKERFSLILESASTNQTSMYLCASSFGGSYEQYFGPGTRLTVT.

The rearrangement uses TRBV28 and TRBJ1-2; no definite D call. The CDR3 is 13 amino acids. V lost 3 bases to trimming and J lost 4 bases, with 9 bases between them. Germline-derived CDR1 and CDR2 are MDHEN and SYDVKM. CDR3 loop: CASSLWEGYGYTF. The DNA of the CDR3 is TGTGCCAGCAGTTTGTGGGAGGGCTATGGCTACACCTTC.

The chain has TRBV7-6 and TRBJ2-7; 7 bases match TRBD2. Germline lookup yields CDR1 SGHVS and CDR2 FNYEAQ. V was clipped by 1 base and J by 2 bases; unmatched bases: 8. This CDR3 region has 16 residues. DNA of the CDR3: TGTGCCAGCAGCTTAGGGGTAGGGCGGGGGACCTACGAGCAGTACTTC. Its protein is CASSLGVGRGTYEQYF.

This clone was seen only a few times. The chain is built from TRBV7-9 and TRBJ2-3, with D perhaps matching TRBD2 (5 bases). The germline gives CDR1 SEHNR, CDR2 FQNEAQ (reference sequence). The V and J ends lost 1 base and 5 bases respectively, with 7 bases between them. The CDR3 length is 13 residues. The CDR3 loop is CASSLDGRDTQYF. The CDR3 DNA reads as TGTGCCAGCAGCTTAGATGGGAGAGATACGCAGTATTTT.

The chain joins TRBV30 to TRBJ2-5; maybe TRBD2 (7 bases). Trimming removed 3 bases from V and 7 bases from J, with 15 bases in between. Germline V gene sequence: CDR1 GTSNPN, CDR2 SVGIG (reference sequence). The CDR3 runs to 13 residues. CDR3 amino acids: CAWREQGGRTQYF. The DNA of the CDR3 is TGTGCCTGGAGGGAACAGGGAGGGAGGACCCAGTACTTC.

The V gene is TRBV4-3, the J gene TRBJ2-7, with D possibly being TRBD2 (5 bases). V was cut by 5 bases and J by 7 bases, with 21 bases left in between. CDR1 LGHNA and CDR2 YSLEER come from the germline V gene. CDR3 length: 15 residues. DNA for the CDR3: TGCGCCAGCAGCTATGGGGTCGGGCTAGCACAAGAGCAGTACTTC. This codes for CASSYGVGLAQEQYF.

The CDR3 nucleotides are TGTGCCAGCAGTGAAAAAGGGGGGAGGGAATTGTTTTATAGCAATCAGCCCCAGCATTTT. Its translation: CASSEKGGRELFYSNQPQHF. The J gene is TRBJ1-5, the V gene TRBV6-1, with D possibly TRBD1 on 6 matching bases. The V end lost 2 bases, the J end lost 0 bases, and 23 bases lay between the germline ends. CDR3 length: 20 residues. The germline V gene has CDR1 MNHNS and CDR2 SASEGT.

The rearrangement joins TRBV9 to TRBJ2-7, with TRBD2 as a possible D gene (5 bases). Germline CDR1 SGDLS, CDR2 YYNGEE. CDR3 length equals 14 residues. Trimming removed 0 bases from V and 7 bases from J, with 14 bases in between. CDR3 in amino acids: CASSVVPDSGEQYF. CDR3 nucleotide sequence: TGTGCCAGCAGCGTAGTACCTGATTCGGGGGAGCAGTACTTC. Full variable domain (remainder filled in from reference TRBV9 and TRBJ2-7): DSGVTQTPKHLITATGQRVTLRCSPRSGDLSVYWYQQSLDQGLQFLIQYYNGEERAKGNILERFSAQQFPDLHSELNLSSLELGDSALYFCASSVVPDSGEQYFGPGTRLTVT.

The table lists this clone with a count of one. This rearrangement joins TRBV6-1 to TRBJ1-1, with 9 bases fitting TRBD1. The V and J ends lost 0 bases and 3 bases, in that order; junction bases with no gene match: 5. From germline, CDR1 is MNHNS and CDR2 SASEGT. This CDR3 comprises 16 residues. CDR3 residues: CASSEAGTGIDTEAFF. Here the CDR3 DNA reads TGTGCCAGCAGTGAAGCCGGGACAGGGATAGACACTGAAGCTTTCTTT.

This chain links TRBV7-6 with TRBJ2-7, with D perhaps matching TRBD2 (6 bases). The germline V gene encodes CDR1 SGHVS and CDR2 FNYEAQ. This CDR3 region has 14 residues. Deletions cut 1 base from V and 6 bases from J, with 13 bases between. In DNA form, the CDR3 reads TGTGCCAGCAGCTTAGAGGCGCGGAGGGCCGAGCAGTACTTC. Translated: CASSLEARRAEQYF.

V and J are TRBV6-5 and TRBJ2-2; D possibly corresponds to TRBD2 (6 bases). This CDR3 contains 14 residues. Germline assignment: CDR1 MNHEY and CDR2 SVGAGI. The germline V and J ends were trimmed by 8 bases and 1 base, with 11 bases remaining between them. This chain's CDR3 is CASRGTENTGELFF. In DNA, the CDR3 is TGTGCCAGCCGGGGGACGGAGAACACCGGGGAGCTGTTTTTT.

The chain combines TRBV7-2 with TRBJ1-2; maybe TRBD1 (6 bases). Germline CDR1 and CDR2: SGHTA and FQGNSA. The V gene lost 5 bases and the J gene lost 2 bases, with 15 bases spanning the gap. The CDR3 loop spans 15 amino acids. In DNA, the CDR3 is TGTGCCAGCAGCCCGAGGAGGGGGGGGAACTATGGCTACACCTTC. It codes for CASSPRRGGNYGYTF.

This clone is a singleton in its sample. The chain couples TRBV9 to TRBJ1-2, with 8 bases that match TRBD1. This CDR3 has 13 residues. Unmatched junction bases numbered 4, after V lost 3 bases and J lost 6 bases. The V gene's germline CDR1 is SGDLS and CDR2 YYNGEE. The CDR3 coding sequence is TGTGCCAGCAGCGCCGGGACAGGTAATGGCTACACCTTC. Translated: CASSAGTGNGYTF.

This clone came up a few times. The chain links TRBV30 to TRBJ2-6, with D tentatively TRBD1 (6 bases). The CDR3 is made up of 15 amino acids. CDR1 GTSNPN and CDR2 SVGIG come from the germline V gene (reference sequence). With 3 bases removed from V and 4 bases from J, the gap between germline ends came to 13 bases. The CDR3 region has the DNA TGTGCCTGGAGCCCCCCCAGGGGAGGGGCCAACGTCCTGACTTTC. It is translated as CAWSPPRGGANVLTF. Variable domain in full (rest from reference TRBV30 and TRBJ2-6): SQTIHQWPATLVQPVGSPLSLECTVEGTSNPNLYWYRQAAGRGLQLLFYSVGIGQISSEVPQNLSASRPQDRQFILSSKKLLLSDSGFYLCAWSPPRGGANVLTFGAGSRLTVL.